This T cell receptor (beta chain) was profiled in a study of blood T cell repertoires in COVID-19. Study summary: Some COVID-19 samples were acute and others convalescent; all came from the United States, Italy and Spain.

Clones were sequenced by immunoSEQ multiplex PCR, and TCRdb holds only the in-frame ones, with some missing. The repertoire has around 40,000 clones, approximately 85% of them found once; the top ten carry around 15%. This CDR3 comprises 15 residues. CDR1 and CDR2 (germline): MGHDK, SYGVNS. V shed 4 bases, J shed 7 bases, and the junction held 9 bases outside the gene matches. Sequenced sample: peripheral blood. The V call is TRBV25-1, the J call TRBJ2-1; 8 nucleotides agree with TRBD2. The source of this sequence is a human donor in a cohort sampled during active COVID-19. The CDR3 region has the DNA TGTGCCAGCAGTGGCCTTGGACTAGCTCGGAATGAGCAGTTCTTC. Translating gives CASSGLGLARNEQFF.